Below are 2 T cell receptor beta chains sequenced from a single sample in a study of Graves' ophthalmopathy and Graves' hyperthyroidism (dated by TCRdb to the late 2010s). The instrument was an Illumina HiSeq 2000. TCR beta CDR3 regions were amplified from RNA transcripts for repertoire sequencing. The first round was an RT-PCR using HTBI primers with the Qiagen OneStep RT-PCR kit, and this first round was followed by a second-round multiplex PCR, then size selection and purification. TCRdb trimmed public reads at Q25 via fastp, called clones via MiXCR and kept in-frame beta chains. Duplicate CDR3 protein sequences are folded into a single record with the most common DNA and genes. The sample has approximately 1.2 million distinct CDR3 sequences on record, about two fifths of them singletons. The ten largest clones take up 11% of the sample. What was sequenced was peripheral blood or thyroid tissue (not recorded which). The receptors were gathered from an adult man with Graves' hyperthyroidism.

V usage is TRBV6-5 and J usage is TRBJ1-1, with D unclear. The CDR3 contains 14 residues. Looked up from germline, CDR1 is MNHEY and CDR2 is SVGAGI. The germline V and J ends were trimmed by 6 bases and 0 bases, with 11 bases remaining between them. The chain's CDR3 is CASRGIGVNTEAFF. DNA for the CDR3: TGTGCCAGCAGGGGGATTGGGGTGAACACTGAAGCTTTCTTT.

Ten or more counts support this clonotype. The chain has TRBV19 and TRBJ1-6, with D unresolved. Germline V gene data show CDR1 as LNHDA and CDR2 as SQIVND (reference sequence). The CDR3 is 15 residues long. Trimming removed 11 bases at V and 0 bases at J, with 14 bases between. CDR3 sequence: CAAAAESSYNSPLHF. For the CDR3, the DNA is TGTGCCGCGGCCGCAGAGAGCTCCTATAATTCACCCCTCCACTTT.